Listed below are T cell receptor beta chains from one sample, sequenced in a study of PD-L1 blockade in urothelial cancer. Sequencing was performed with immunoSEQ multiplex PCR; in TCRdb, only in-frame clones are kept and a portion is missing. The table records 70,000 to 90,000 clones, 70% to 90% of them present only once. This sample comprised PBMCs, obtained around atezolizumab (anti-PD-L1) treatment. The origin of the receptors is a man in his sixties with urothelial cancer. The CDR3 runs from the conserved cysteine through the conserved F or W. The order of the fields is J gene, CDR3 length, clone size, D gene, V gene, CDR3 protein, CDR3 DNA. D genes are given only for firm matches. Only some rows state a clone size, as once, few, many or a class for expanded clones.

TRBJ1-1,14,.,TRBD1,TRBV6-5,CASSYSTGVTEAFF,TGTGCCAGCAGTTACTCGACAGGGGTCACTGAAGCTTTCTTT
TRBJ2-1,11,few,TRBD2,TRBV20-1,CSARGAGGIVF,TGCAGTGCTAGAGGAGCGGGAGGGATAGTCTTC
TRBJ1-1,15,.,TRBD1,TRBV5-4,CASSHRQGPNTEAFF,TGTGCCAGCAGCCATCGACAGGGGCCCAACACTGAAGCTTTCTTT
TRBJ1-6,16,.,.,TRBV10-3,CAISERDTLDYSPLHF,TGTGCCATCAGTGAAAGGGACACATTGGACTATTCACCCCTCCACTTT
TRBJ1-1,13,few,.,TRBV29-1,CSTSPAKNTEAFF,TGCAGCACGAGCCCTGCCAAGAACACTGAAGCTTTCTTT
TRBJ1-5,15,.,TRBD1,TRBV2,CASSSGQGRNQPQHF,TGTGCCAGCAGTTCTGGACAGGGCCGGAATCAGCCCCAGCATTTT
TRBJ2-1,15,.,.,TRBV7-2,CASSGGGTVYNEQFF,TGTGCCAGCAGCGGTGGCGGGACGGTATACAATGAGCAGTTCTTC
TRBJ1-5,13,.,.,TRBV18,CASSPSRGQPQHF,TGTGCCAGCTCACCATCTCGGGGTCAGCCCCAGCATTTT
TRBJ1-4,13,.,.,TRBV27,CATRQQGAEKLFF,TGTGCCACCCGACAACAGGGTGCTGAAAAACTGTTTTTT
TRBJ1-2,14,once,TRBD1,TRBV7-2,CASSALDRVEGYTF,TGTGCCAGCAGCGCCCTGGACAGGGTCGAAGGCTACACCTTC
TRBJ1-5,15,.,TRBD1,TRBV29-1,CSVEEGTGLNQPQHF,TGCAGCGTTGAAGAAGGGACAGGCTTAAATCAGCCCCAGCATTTT
TRBJ1-1,13,.,.,TRBV5-6,CATHGGVHTEAFF,TGTGCCACCCATGGGGGGGTGCACACTGAAGCTTTCTTT
TRBJ1-2,16,.,.,TRBV7-9,CASSFRSLTYDYGYTF,TGTGCCAGCAGCTTCCGGTCCCTCACTTACGACTATGGCTACACCTTC
TRBJ1-5,13,once,.,TRBV6-4,CASSERRDQPQHF,TGTGCCAGCAGCGAACGGAGAGATCAGCCCCAGCATTTT
TRBJ1-1,13,.,.,TRBV5-1,CASGHVMNTEAFF,TGCGCCAGCGGACACGTTATGAACACTGAAGCTTTCTTT
TRBJ2-1,13,once,.,TRBV9,CASSVRGYNEQFF,TGTGCCAGCAGCGTACGGGGTTACAATGAGCAGTTCTTC
TRBJ1-4,18,.,TRBD1,TRBV10-1,CASGSGGTGGFYGEKLFF,TGCGCCAGCGGTAGTGGTGGGACAGGGGGATTTTATGGTGAAAAACTGTTTTTT
TRBJ2-2,15,.,TRBD1,TRBV19,CASTRTGGPTGELFF,TGTGCCAGTACTCGGACAGGGGGCCCCACCGGGGAGCTGTTTTTT
TRBJ2-1,16,.,TRBD2,TRBV11-3,CASSHRLAGAYNEQFF,TGTGCCAGCAGTCACCGACTAGCGGGAGCGTACAATGAGCAGTTCTTC
TRBJ1-3,10,.,.,TRBV20-1,CSELGNTIYF,TGCAGTGAACTAGGAAACACCATATATTTT
TRBJ2-5,13,.,.,TRBV4-1,CASSVTGRETQYF,TGCGCCAGCAGCGTAACAGGGAGAGAGACCCAGTACTTC
TRBJ2-3,17,.,.,TRBV11-3,CASSLVNFAGWSDTQYF,TGTGCCAGCAGCTTAGTTAACTTTGCGGGGTGGTCAGATACGCAGTATTTT
TRBJ1-4,15,.,TRBD1,TRBV27,CASSPRQGANEKLFF,TGTGCCAGCAGTCCCCGACAGGGAGCTAATGAAAAACTGTTTTTT
TRBJ2-3,13,.,.,TRBV27,CASSLSRSDTQYF,TGTGCCAGCAGTTTATCCCGGTCAGATACGCAGTATTTT
TRBJ2-5,14,.,.,TRBV6-5,CASSYGQHQETQYF,TGTGCCAGCAGCTATGGACAGCACCAAGAGACCCAGTACTTC
TRBJ1-5,14,.,.,TRBV21-1,CASSKKYYPSPQHF,TGTGCCAGCAGCAAAAAGTACTACCCGAGCCCCCAGCATTTT
TRBJ2-7,13,once,TRBD2,TRBV19,CASSGGGFREQYF,TGTGCCAGTAGTGGGGGGGGGTTTCGAGAGCAGTACTTC
TRBJ2-1,16,.,.,TRBV4-3,CASSRGSESSYNEQFF,TGCGCCAGCAGCCGTGGATCGGAGAGCTCCTACAATGAGCAGTTCTTC
TRBJ2-3,15,.,.,TRBV19,CASSIGGADTDTQYF,TGTGCCAGTAGTATTGGGGGGGCCGATACAGATACGCAGTATTTT
TRBJ2-7,14,.,.,TRBV28,CASRGADSSYEQYF,TGTGCCAGCAGAGGGGCGGATTCCTCCTACGAGCAGTACTTC
TRBJ1-2,15,.,.,TRBV7-9,CASSLALGRGIGYTF,TGTGCCAGCAGCTTAGCGTTAGGTAGAGGGATAGGCTACACCTTC
TRBJ2-1,14,.,TRBD2,TRBV13,CASSFMIAGDEQFF,TGTGCCAGCAGCTTTATGATAGCGGGAGATGAGCAGTTCTTC
TRBJ2-3,18,.,.,TRBV13,CASSLGRDGSSRTDTQYF,TGTGCCAGCAGCTTGGGTCGAGACGGGAGCTCTCGGACAGATACGCAGTATTTT
TRBJ2-2,18,.,TRBD2,TRBV7-3,CASSSPPGGGVGTGELFF,TGTGCCAGCAGCTCACCCCCCGGGGGGGGCGTGGGCACCGGGGAGCTGTTTTTT
TRBJ2-1,17,.,TRBD2,TRBV19,CASKASGTTFSYNEQFF,TGTGCCAGTAAGGCTAGCGGGACCACCTTCTCCTACAATGAGCAGTTCTTC
TRBJ1-1,15,.,TRBD1,TRBV23-1,CASIPGQGAGTEAFF,TGCGCCAGCATCCCGGGACAGGGGGCAGGCACTGAAGCTTTCTTT
TRBJ2-2,16,.,.,TRBV6-5,CASSYQGLKGPGELFF,TGTGCCAGCAGTTACCAGGGACTGAAGGGCCCCGGGGAGCTGTTTTTT
TRBJ2-2,16,.,TRBD2,TRBV9,CASSLNLAGGAGELFF,TGTGCCAGCAGCCTCAATTTAGCGGGAGGTGCTGGGGAGCTGTTTTTT
TRBJ1-2,15,.,.,TRBV9,CASSVNLGHRSGYTF,TGTGCCAGCAGCGTCAATCTCGGACACAGGAGCGGCTACACCTTC
TRBJ1-3,13,.,.,TRBV6-6,CASSLTRGNTIYF,TGTGCCAGCAGTCTCACCAGGGGAAACACCATATATTTT
TRBJ1-3,16,.,.,TRBV5-5,CASSLDGENSGNTIYF,TGTGCCAGCAGCTTAGACGGGGAAAACTCTGGAAACACCATATATTTT
TRBJ2-3,16,.,TRBD2,TRBV11-1,CASGASGGAFTDTQYF,TGTGCCAGCGGAGCGAGCGGGGGGGCCTTCACAGATACGCAGTATTTT
TRBJ2-3,20,.,TRBD1,TRBV6-4,CASSDPGDRGSHWPPDTQYF,TGTGCCAGCAGTGACCCGGGGGACAGGGGTAGTCATTGGCCCCCAGATACGCAGTATTTT
TRBJ2-1,16,.,TRBD1,TRBV5-8,CASSTNRGQFYNEQFF,TGTGCCAGCAGCACCAACAGGGGGCAGTTCTACAATGAGCAGTTCTTC
TRBJ1-5,13,.,.,TRBV10-1,CASSERFNQPQHF,TGCGCCAGCAGTGAACGGTTCAATCAGCCCCAGCATTTT
TRBJ2-7,15,.,TRBD2,TRBV10-1,CASSERGLGGYEQYF,TGCGCCAGCAGTGAAAGGGGACTAGGGGGCTACGAGCAGTACTTC
TRBJ2-3,14,.,TRBD1,TRBV11-3,CASSPTGWTDTQYF,TGTGCCAGCAGCCCGACAGGGTGGACAGATACGCAGTATTTT
TRBJ1-3,13,.,.,TRBV6-6,CASSYSERDTIYF,TGTGCCAGCAGTTACTCCGAGAGGGACACCATATATTTT
TRBJ1-2,14,once,TRBD1,TRBV5-1,CASSLNDRDRGYTF,TGCGCCAGCAGCTTAAATGACAGGGATCGCGGCTACACCTTC
TRBJ1-4,14,once,.,TRBV30,CAWSVGLGDEKLFF,TGTGCCTGGAGTGTTGGTTTAGGGGATGAAAAACTGTTTTTT
TRBJ2-3,15,.,TRBD2,TRBV10-3,CAISGRAGGGDTQYF,TGTGCCATCAGTGGTAGGGCGGGAGGGGGAGATACGCAGTATTTT
TRBJ2-1,15,.,TRBD1,TRBV5-1,CASSLGDSRGAGQFF,TGCGCCAGCAGCTTGGGGGACAGTAGGGGCGCAGGGCAGTTCTTC
TRBJ2-3,13,.,.,TRBV7-3,CASSLLGTDTQYF,TGTGCCAGCAGCTTACTTGGCACAGATACGCAGTATTTT
TRBJ2-7,13,.,TRBD1,TRBV6-5,CASSFDRGFEQYF,TGTGCCAGCAGTTTCGACAGGGGGTTCGAGCAGTACTTC
TRBJ2-7,12,.,.,TRBV7-9,CASSSLGLEQYF,TGTGCCAGCAGCTCCCTTGGGCTCGAGCAGTACTTC